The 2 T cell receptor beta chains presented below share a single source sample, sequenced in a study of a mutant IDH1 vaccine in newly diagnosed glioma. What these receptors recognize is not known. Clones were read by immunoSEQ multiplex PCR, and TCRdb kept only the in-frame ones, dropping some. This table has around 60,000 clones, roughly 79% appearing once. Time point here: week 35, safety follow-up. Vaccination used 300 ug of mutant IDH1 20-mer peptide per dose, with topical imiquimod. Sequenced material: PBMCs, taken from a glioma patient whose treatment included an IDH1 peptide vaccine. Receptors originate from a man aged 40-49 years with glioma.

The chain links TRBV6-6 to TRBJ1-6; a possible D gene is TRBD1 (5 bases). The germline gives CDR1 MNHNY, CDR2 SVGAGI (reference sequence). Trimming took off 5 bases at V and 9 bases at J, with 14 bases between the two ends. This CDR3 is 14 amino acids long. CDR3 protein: CASSSFGGGSPLHF. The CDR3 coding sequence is TGTGCCAGCAGTAGCTTTGGGGGTGGTTCACCCCTCCACTTT.

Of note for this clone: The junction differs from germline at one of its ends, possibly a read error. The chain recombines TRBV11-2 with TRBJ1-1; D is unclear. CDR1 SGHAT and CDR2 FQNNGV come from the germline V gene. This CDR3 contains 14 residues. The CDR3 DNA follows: TGTGCCAGCAGCTTAGGGATGGACGCCCAGACGAAAGTCTTT. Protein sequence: CASSLGMDAQTKVF.